The source of this T cell receptor beta chain is a study of neoadjuvant anti-PD-1 for oral cavity cancer. Study information: Nivolumab at 3 mg/kg was mostly given biweekly, three to four doses, pre-surgery. Patients without progression received a fourth nivolumab dose around day 43, then surgical resection on days 50-56. Study observations and caveats: After neoadjuvant nivolumab, PBMC T cell clonality was significantly higher in non-responders than responders.

The CDR3 has 16 residues. Germline CDR1 is MNHNY and CDR2 is SVGAGI (reference sequence). The V end was cut by 0 bases, the J end by 1 base, with 11 bases between. This clone was counted between two and nine times. Its antigen is unknown. Produced via immunoSEQ multiplex PCR; TCRdb's table is partial and in-frame only. The sample has approximately 7,800 clones; over 50% are singletons. The time point: after neoadjuvant nivolumab, at surgical resection. This receptor was taken from a person aged 40-85 years with oral cavity squamous cell carcinoma. The gene calls are TRBV6-6 and TRBJ2-3, with no clear D. Material: PBMCs, obtained after nivolumab (anti-PD-1) treatment. The DNA for the CDR3 is TGTGCCAGCAGTTACTCGAAATTGTCAGGCACAGATACGCAGTATTTT. Translation gives CASSYSKLSGTDTQYF.